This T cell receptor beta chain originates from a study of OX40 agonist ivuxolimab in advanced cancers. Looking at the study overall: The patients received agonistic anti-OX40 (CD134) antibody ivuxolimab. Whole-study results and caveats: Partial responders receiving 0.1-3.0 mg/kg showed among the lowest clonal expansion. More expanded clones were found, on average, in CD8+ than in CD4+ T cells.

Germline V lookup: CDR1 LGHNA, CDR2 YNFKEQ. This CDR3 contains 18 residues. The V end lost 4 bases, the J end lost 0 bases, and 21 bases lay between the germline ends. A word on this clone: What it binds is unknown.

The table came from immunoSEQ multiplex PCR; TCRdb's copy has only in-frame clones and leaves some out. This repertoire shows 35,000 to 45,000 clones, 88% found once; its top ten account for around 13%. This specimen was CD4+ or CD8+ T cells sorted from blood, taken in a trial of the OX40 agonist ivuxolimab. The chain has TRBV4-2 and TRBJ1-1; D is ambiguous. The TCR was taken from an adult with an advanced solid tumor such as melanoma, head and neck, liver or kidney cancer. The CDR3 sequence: CASSLGSPVSGLNTEAFF. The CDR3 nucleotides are TGTGCCAGCAGCCTAGGATCCCCGGTTTCGGGCCTGAACACTGAAGCTTTCTTT.